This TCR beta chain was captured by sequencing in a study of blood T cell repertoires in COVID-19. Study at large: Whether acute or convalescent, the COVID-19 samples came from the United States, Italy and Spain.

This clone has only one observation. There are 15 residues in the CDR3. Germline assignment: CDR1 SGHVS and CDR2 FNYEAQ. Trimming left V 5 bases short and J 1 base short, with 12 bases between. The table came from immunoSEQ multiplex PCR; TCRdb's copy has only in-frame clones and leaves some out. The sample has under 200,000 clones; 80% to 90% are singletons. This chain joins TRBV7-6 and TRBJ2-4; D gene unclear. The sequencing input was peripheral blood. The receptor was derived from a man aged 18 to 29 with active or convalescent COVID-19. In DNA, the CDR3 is TGTGCCAGCAGCCAGGTAAGGTCTGCCAAAAACATTCAGTACTTC. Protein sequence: CASSQVRSAKNIQYF.